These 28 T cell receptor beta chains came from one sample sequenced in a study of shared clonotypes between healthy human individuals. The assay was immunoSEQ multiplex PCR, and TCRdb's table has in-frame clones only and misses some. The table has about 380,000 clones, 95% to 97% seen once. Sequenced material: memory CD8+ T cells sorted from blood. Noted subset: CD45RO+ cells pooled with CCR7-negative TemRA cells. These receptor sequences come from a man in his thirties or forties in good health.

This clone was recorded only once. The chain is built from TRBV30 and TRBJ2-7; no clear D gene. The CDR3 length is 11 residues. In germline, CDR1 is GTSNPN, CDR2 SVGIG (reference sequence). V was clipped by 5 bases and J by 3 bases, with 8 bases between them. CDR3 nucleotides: TGTGCCTGGGACCGGTACTACGAGCAGTACTTC. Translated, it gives CAWDRYYEQYF.

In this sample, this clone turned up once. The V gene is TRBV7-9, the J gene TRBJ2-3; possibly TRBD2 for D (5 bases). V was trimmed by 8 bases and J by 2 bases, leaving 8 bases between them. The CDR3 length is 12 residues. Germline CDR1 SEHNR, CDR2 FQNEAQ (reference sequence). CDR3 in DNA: TGTGCCAGCGACTACTACACAGATACGCAGTATTTT. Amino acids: CASDYYTDTQYF.

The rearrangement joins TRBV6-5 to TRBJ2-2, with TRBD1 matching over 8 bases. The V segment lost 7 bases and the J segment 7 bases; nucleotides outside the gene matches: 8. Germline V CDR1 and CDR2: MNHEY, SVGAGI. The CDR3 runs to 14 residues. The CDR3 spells CASTLDREIGELFF. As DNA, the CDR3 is TGTGCCAGCACCCTGGACAGGGAGATCGGGGAGCTGTTTTTT.

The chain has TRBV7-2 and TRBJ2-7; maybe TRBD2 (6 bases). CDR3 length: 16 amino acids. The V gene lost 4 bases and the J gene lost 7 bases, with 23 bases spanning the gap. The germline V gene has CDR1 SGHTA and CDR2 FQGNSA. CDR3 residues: CASSSLGLPRPGEQYF. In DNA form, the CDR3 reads TGTGCCAGCAGCTCTCTGGGACTCCCACGCCCCGGAGAGCAGTACTTC.

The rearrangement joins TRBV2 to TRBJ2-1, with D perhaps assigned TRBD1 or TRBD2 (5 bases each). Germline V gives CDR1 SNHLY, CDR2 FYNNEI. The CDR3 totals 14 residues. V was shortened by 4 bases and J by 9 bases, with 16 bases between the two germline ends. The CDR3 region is CASSAWGKAIEQFF. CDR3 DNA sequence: TGTGCCAGCAGTGCCTGGGGGAAAGCTATTGAGCAGTTCTTC.

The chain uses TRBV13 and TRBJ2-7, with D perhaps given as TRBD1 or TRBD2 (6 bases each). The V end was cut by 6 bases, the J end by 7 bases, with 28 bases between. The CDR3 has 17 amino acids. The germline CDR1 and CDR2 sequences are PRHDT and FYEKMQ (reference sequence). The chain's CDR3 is CASSLPLGGDPLGEQYF. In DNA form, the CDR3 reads TGTGCCAGCAGTCTCCCCTTGGGGGGCGACCCCCTGGGAGAGCAGTACTTC.

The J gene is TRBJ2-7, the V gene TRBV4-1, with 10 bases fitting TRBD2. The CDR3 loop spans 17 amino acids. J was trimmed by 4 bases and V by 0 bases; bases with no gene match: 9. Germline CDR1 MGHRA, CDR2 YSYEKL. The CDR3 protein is CASSQDWASGRWYEQYF. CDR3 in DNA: TGCGCCAGCAGCCAAGATTGGGCTAGCGGGAGATGGTACGAGCAGTACTTC.

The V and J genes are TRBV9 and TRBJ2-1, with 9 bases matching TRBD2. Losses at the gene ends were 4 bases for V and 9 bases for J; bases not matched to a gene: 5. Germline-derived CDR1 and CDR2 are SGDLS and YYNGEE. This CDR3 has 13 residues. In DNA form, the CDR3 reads TGTGCCAGCAGCCCGGGACTAGCCACTGAGCAGTTCTTC. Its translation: CASSPGLATEQFF.

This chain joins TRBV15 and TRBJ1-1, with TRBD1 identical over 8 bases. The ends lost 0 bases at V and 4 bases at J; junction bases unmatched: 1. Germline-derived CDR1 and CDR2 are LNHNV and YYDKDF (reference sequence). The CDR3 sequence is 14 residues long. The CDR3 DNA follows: TGTGCCACCAGCAGAGATGGACAGGGCACTGAAGCTTTCTTT. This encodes CATSRDGQGTEAFF.

The CDR3 region has the DNA TGTGCCAGTAGTATAGCGGGAGTATGGTACGAGCAGTACTTC. Encoded protein: CASSIAGVWYEQYF. The chain is built from TRBV19 and TRBJ2-7; a possible D gene is TRBD2 (6 bases). CDR1 is LNHDA and CDR2 is SQIVND in the germline V gene (reference sequence). The CDR3 totals 14 residues. The germline V and J ends were trimmed by 1 base and 4 bases, with 11 bases remaining between them.

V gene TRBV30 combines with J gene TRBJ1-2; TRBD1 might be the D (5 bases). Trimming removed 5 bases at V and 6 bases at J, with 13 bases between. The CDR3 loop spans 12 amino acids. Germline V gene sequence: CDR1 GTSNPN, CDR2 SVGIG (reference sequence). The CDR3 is CAWDRLSDGYTF. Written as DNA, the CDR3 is TGTGCCTGGGACAGACTATCTGATGGCTACACCTTC.

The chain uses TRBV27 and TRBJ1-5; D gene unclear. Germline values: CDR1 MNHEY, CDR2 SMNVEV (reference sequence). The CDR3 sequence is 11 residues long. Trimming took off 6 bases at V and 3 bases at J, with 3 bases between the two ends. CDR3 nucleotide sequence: TGTGCCAGCAGGTACAATCAGCCCCAGCATTTT. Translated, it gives CASRYNQPQHF.

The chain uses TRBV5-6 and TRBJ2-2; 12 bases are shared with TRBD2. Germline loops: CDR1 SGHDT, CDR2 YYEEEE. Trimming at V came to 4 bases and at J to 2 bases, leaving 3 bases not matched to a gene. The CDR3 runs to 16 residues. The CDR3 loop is CASSQTSGSNTGELFF. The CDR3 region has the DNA TGTGCCAGCAGCCAGACTAGCGGGAGTAACACCGGGGAGCTGTTTTTT.

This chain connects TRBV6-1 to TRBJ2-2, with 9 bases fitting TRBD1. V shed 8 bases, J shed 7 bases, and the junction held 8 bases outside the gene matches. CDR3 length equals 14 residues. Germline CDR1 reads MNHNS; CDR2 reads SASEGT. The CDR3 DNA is TGTGCCAGCGGAGTACAGGGGGCGAGCGGGGAGCTGTTTTTT. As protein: CASGVQGASGELFF.

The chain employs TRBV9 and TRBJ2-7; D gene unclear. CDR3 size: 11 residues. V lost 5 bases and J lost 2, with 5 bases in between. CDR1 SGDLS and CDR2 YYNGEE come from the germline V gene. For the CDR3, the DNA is TGTGCCAGCAGTGAAACCTACGAGCAGTACTTC. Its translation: CASSETYEQYF.

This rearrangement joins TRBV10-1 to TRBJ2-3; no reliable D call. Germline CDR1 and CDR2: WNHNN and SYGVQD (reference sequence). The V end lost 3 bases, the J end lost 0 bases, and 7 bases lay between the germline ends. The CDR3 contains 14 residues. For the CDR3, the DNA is TGCGCCAGCAGTGAAACTTTAAGCACAGATACGCAGTATTTT. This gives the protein CASSETLSTDTQYF.

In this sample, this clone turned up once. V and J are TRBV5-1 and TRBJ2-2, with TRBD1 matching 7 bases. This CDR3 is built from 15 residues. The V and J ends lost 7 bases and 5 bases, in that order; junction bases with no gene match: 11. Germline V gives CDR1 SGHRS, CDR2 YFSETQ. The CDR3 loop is CASSGTGVPTGELFF. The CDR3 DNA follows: TGCGCCAGCTCCGGTACAGGGGTCCCGACCGGGGAGCTGTTTTTT.

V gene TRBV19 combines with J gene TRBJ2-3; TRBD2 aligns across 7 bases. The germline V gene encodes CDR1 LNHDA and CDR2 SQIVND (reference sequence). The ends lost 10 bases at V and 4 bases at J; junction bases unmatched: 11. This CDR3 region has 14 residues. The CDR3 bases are TGTGCCACTAAGCGGGACCTGGGGGCAGATACGCAGTATTTT. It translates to CATKRDLGADTQYF.

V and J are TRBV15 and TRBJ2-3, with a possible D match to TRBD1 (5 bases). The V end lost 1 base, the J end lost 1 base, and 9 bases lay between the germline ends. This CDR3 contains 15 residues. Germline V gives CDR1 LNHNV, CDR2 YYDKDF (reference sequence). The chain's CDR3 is CATSRGVGGTDTQYF. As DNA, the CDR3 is TGTGCCACCAGCAGAGGAGTAGGGGGCACAGATACGCAGTATTTT.

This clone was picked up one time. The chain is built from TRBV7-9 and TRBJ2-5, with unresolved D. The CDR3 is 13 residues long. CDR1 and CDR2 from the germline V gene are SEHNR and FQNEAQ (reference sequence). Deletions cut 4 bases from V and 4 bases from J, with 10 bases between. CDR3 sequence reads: CASSSLQGETQYF. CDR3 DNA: TGTGCCAGCAGCTCCCTCCAAGGAGAGACCCAGTACTTC.

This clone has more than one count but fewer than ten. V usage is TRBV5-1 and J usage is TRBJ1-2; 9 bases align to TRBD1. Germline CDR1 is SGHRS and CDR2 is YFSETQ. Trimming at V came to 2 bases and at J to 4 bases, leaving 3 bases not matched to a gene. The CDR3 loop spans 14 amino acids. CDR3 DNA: TGCGCCAGCAGCTTACAGGGGGCCGGCTATGGCTACACCTTC. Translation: CASSLQGAGYGYTF.

CDR3 in amino acids: CSVGRVGIEQYF. CDR3 coding DNA: TGCAGCGTTGGTCGTGTGGGGATCGAGCAGTACTTC. V usage is TRBV29-1 and J usage is TRBJ2-7, with D uncertain. CDR3 size: 12 residues. The ends were cut back, 4 bases at V and 6 bases at J, with 13 bases in the middle. Germline CDR1 and CDR2: SQVTM and ANQGSEA.

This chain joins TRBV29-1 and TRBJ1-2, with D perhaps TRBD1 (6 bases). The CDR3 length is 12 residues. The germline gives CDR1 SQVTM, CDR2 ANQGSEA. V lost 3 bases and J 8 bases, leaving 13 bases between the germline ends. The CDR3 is CSVEVRGRGYTF. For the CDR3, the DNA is TGCAGCGTTGAGGTCAGGGGTCGAGGCTACACCTTC. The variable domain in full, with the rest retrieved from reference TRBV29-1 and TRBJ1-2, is SAVISQKPSRDICQRGTSLTIQCQVDSQVTMMFWYRQQPGQSLTLIATANQGSEATYESGFVIDKFPISRPNLTFSTLTVSNMSPEDSSIYLCSVEVRGRGYTFGSGTRLTVV.

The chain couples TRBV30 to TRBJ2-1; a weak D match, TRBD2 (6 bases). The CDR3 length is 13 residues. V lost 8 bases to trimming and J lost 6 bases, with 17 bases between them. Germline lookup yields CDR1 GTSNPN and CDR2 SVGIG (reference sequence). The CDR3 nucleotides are TGTGCCAGCCGGGACGGGGGTATCAATGAGCAGTTCTTC. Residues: CASRDGGINEQFF.

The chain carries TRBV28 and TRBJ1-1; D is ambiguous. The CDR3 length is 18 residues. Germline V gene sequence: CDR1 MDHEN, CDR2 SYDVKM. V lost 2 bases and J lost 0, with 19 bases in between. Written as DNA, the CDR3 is TGTGCCAGCAGTTTAAATCTTGGAAGTTCACATATGAACACTGAAGCTTTCTTT. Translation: CASSLNLGSSHMNTEAFF.

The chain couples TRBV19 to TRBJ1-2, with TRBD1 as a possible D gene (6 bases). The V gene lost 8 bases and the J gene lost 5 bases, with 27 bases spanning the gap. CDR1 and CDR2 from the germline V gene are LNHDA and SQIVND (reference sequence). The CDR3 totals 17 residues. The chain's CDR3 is CASRLLAGTTAPYGYTF. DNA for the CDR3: TGTGCCAGTCGACTCCTAGCAGGGACAACCGCCCCTTATGGCTACACCTTC.

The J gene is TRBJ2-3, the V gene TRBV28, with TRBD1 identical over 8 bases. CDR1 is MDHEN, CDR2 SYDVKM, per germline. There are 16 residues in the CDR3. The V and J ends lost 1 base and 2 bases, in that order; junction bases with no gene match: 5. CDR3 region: CASSLLSRGHTDTQYF. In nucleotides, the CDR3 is TGTGCCAGCAGTTTATTGAGCAGGGGGCACACAGATACGCAGTATTTT.

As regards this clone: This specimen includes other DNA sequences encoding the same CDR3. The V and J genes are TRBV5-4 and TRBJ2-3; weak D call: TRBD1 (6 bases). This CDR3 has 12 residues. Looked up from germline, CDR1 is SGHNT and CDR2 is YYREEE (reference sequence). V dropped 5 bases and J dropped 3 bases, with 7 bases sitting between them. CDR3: CASRQGTDTQYF. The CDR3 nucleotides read TGTGCCAGCAGACAGGGAACAGATACGCAGTATTTT. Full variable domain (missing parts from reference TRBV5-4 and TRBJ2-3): ETGVTQSPTHLIKTRGQQVTLRCSSQSGHNTVSWYQQALGQGPQFIFQYYREEENGRGNFPPRFSGLQFPNYSSELNVNALELDDSALYLCASRQGTDTQYFGPGTRLTVL.